The TCR beta chain under discussion was sequenced for a study of blood T cell repertoires in COVID-19. Study-level information: COVID-19 samples collected from the United States, Italy and Spain covered acute and convalescent phases. PBMCs, B-cell-depleted T cells, or T cells were the source of the cDNA or gDNA that made up the material.

CDR3 length: 14 amino acids. V was clipped by 1 base and J by 4 bases, with 14 bases between them. Germline CDR1 reads GTSNPN; CDR2 reads SVGIG (reference sequence). The authors' processing: Estimates of nucleated cell counts were drawn from the amplification of reference gene primers. TCRdb's copy holds only in-frame clones and misses some; the assay was immunoSEQ multiplex PCR. The DNA gave D and trimming, while V, J and clone size come from that table. The sample gives some 400,000 clones, approximately 77% of which show up once; roughly 1.2% is in the top ten. The source of this sequence is a human donor with acute or convalescent COVID-19. The donor label of this sample is uncertain. The material sequenced was peripheral blood. The chain employs TRBV30 and TRBJ2-7; D is perhaps TRBD2 (7 bases). In DNA form, the CDR3 reads TGTGCCTGGAGTGCAGGGGCGGGGGCTTACGAGCAGTACTTC. This encodes CAWSAGAGAYEQYF.